This T cell receptor beta chain stems from a study of beta chain features in type 1 diabetes. As every portion of the isolated RNA was reverse transcribed, the sequencing read expressed TCRB transcripts. Produced via immunoSEQ multiplex PCR; TCRdb's table is partial and in-frame only. The data show hundreds of thousands of clones, less than 10% seen once. This clone showed up just a few times. Its antigen is still unknown. Other DNA sequences in the sample encode the same CDR3. General study findings and limits: HLA effects on TCRB rearrangement stayed unresolved here. Among patients, naive, central memory and Treg TCRB repertoires appeared more similar than among healthy donors. TCRB CDR3 length was moderately but significantly reduced in all four CD4+ subsets of Type 1 diabetes patients.

The source material was central memory CD4+ T cells from blood. The receptor comes from a woman between 18 and 29 years old in good health.

CDR3 bases: TGTGCCAGCAGCGTCGGCGGGACTAGCGGGAACAATGAGCAGTTCTTC. Translating gives CASSVGGTSGNNEQFF. This rearrangement joins TRBV9 to TRBJ2-1, with 13 bases matching TRBD2. Germline V gives CDR1 SGDLS, CDR2 YYNGEE. The CDR3 totals 16 residues. V was clipped by 2 bases and J by 5 bases; unmatched bases: 4.